The 19 T cell receptor beta chains listed next were all sequenced from one sample in a study of T cell responses to AZD1222 COVID-19 vaccine. TCRdb's copy holds only in-frame clones and misses some; the assay was immunoSEQ multiplex PCR. The sample lists about 150,000 clones, about 87% occurring once. The material was peripheral blood, obtained on day 0 of AZD1222 vaccination. The receptors stem from an adult in good health.

The chain is built from TRBV19 and TRBJ1-6, with no clear D. Trimming removed 4 bases from V and 7 bases from J, with 11 bases in between. The CDR3 length is 14 residues. Germline lookup yields CDR1 LNHDA and CDR2 SQIVND (reference sequence). CDR3 residues: CASSRTATNSPLHF. As DNA, the CDR3 is TGTGCCAGTAGTAGAACGGCCACGAATTCACCCCTCCACTTT.

This chain connects TRBV19 to TRBJ2-1, with 9 bases identical to TRBD2. The ends lost 3 bases at V and 8 bases at J; junction bases unmatched: 5. The CDR3 sequence is 14 residues long. Germline V CDR1 and CDR2: LNHDA, SQIVND (reference sequence). CDR3 region: CASSIGGGAYEQFF. In nucleotides, the CDR3 is TGTGCCAGTAGTATCGGCGGGGGGGCCTATGAGCAGTTCTTC.

The rearrangement joins TRBV6-4 to TRBJ2-7; D is ambiguous. The V and J ends lost 2 bases and 7 bases respectively, with 12 bases between them. Germline-derived CDR1 and CDR2 are MRHNA and SNTAGT. This CDR3 is built from 13 residues. The CDR3 spells CASSDGRGGEQYF. The DNA for the CDR3 is TGTGCCAGCAGTGACGGACGTGGTGGGGAGCAGTACTTC.

The chain employs TRBV29-1 and TRBJ2-5; a weak D match, TRBD1 (6 bases). Trimming left V 0 bases short and J 3 bases short, with 11 bases between. Germline-derived CDR1 and CDR2 are SQVTM and ANQGSEA. This CDR3 region has 14 residues. The CDR3 sequence is CSVEDFRTEETQYF. As DNA, the CDR3 is TGCAGCGTTGAAGATTTCAGGACAGAAGAGACCCAGTACTTC.

The rearrangement uses TRBV6-5 and TRBJ2-1; D is undetermined. The CDR3 has 12 residues. CDR1 is MNHEY, CDR2 SVGAGI, per germline. Trimming pared 4 bases from V and 6 bases from J, leaving 7 bases between. The chain's CDR3 is CASSWDVNEQFF. CDR3 nucleotide sequence: TGTGCCAGCAGTTGGGATGTCAATGAGCAGTTCTTC.

The chain joins TRBV9 to TRBJ2-7; a weak D match, TRBD1 (5 bases). The V gene's germline CDR1 is SGDLS and CDR2 YYNGEE. CDR3 length equals 16 residues. The V end was cut by 0 bases, the J end by 0 bases, with 13 bases between. The CDR3: CASSVDQGPGSYEQYF. The CDR3 DNA is TGTGCCAGCAGCGTAGACCAGGGCCCGGGCTCCTACGAGCAGTACTTC.

The rearrangement uses TRBV10-3 and TRBJ2-5; possibly TRBD1 for D (6 bases). Between the trimmed V and J ends, which lost 5 bases and 3 bases, there was a span of 16 bases. Germline V gene data show CDR1 as ENHRY and CDR2 as SYGVKD. The CDR3 is 15 residues long. The DNA of the CDR3 is TGTGCCATCAGTAAACAGGGTCATACCAAAGAGACCCAGTACTTC. Its protein product is CAISKQGHTKETQYF.

The V call is TRBV5-1, the J call TRBJ1-2; 9 positions agree with TRBD1. V trimming: 4 bases; J trimming: 10 bases; junction bases outside the gene matches: 11. Germline CDR1 SGHRS, CDR2 YFSETQ. The CDR3 totals 14 residues. This chain's CDR3 is CASSHTGGADDYTF. The DNA for the CDR3 is TGCGCCAGCAGCCATACAGGGGGCGCGGATGACTACACCTTC.

This clone was seen just once. CDR3 coding DNA: TGTGCCAGGAGGGGGCCGGGGGCGTACACTGAAGCTTTCTTT. Its translation: CARRGPGAYTEAFF. This chain joins TRBV2 and TRBJ1-1; TRBD1 matches at 7 bases. Looked up from germline, CDR1 is SNHLY and CDR2 is FYNNEI. The V segment lost 9 bases and the J segment 3 bases; nucleotides outside the gene matches: 10. There are 14 residues in the CDR3.

In the case of this clone: The sample holds other DNA sequences that translate to the same CDR3. This chain connects TRBV12-3 or TRBV12-4 to TRBJ2-5; either TRBD1 or TRBD2 may supply D (5 bases each). The CDR3 is 13 residues long. The V end lost 3 bases, the J end lost 4 bases, and 9 bases lay between the germline ends. The CDR3 loop is CASSLGVGETQYF. CDR3 sequence (DNA): TGTGCCAGCAGTTTGGGGGTGGGAGAGACCCAGTACTTC.

The rearrangement links TRBV19 to TRBJ2-3, with TRBD1 as a possible D gene (6 bases). The germline CDR1 and CDR2 sequences are LNHDA and SQIVND (reference sequence). The CDR3 contains 15 residues. V dropped 5 bases and J dropped 2 bases, with 14 bases sitting between them. The CDR3 nucleotides read TGTGCCAGTAGTCTGCGGACAGTATTCACAGATACGCAGTATTTT. Encoded protein: CASSLRTVFTDTQYF. The whole variable domain, remainder taken from reference TRBV19 and TRBJ2-3, is DGGITQSPKYLFRKEGQNVTLSCEQNLNHDAMYWYRQDPGQGLRLIYYSQIVNDFQKGDIAEGYSVSREKKESFPLTVTSAQKNPTAFYLCASSLRTVFTDTQYFGPGTRLTVL.

V is TRBV28 and J is TRBJ2-7, with D perhaps given as TRBD1 or TRBD2 (5 bases each). Trimming took off 5 bases at V and 7 bases at J, with 9 bases between the two ends. The length of the CDR3 is 11 residues. Germline V CDR1 and CDR2: MDHEN, SYDVKM. In nucleotides, the CDR3 is TGTGCCAGCAGTCCCTGGGGGGAGCAGTACTTC. It translates to CASSPWGEQYF.

V gene TRBV21-1 combines with J gene TRBJ1-1. TRBV21-1 is annotated as a pseudogene. The CDR3 loop spans 17 amino acids. CDR3 sequence reads: CASSNIGGARAIPEAFF. Here the CDR3 DNA reads TGTGCCAGCAGCAATATTGGCGGGGCCAGAGCGATCCCTGAAGCTTTCTTT.

The rearrangement uses TRBV27 and TRBJ1-4, with D possibly being TRBD1 (5 bases). The germline V gene encodes CDR1 MNHEY and CDR2 SMNVEV (reference sequence). This CDR3 spans 15 amino acids. Between the trimmed V and J ends, which lost 4 bases and 0 bases, there was a span of 9 bases. CDR3: CASSSGTPTNEKLFF. CDR3 sequence (DNA): TGTGCCAGCAGTTCGGGGACCCCAACTAATGAAAAACTGTTTTTT.

The rearrangement uses TRBV7-2 and TRBJ1-6; D unclear. This CDR3 has 15 amino acids. Germline V gives CDR1 SGHTA, CDR2 FQGNSA. V dropped 0 bases and J dropped 9 bases, with 12 bases sitting between them. The CDR3 DNA reads TGTGCCAGCAGCTTAGCTTGGGGAACCAGTTCACCCCTCCACTTT. Translated: CASSLAWGTSSPLHF.

This rearrangement joins TRBV7-2 to TRBJ2-1; 8 positions match TRBD2. Germline V gene sequence: CDR1 SGHTA, CDR2 FQGNSA. The junction had 7 bases not matched to a gene; V was cut back by 3 bases and J by 9 bases. CDR3 length: 14 residues. This chain's CDR3 is CASSFNGGAGEQFF. Written as DNA, the CDR3 is TGTGCCAGCAGCTTTAACGGGGGGGCCGGTGAGCAGTTCTTC.

The gene calls are TRBV27 and TRBJ2-3; the D is unclear. This CDR3 is built from 15 residues. The germline gives CDR1 MNHEY, CDR2 SMNVEV (reference sequence). Trimming pared 2 bases from V and 4 bases from J, leaving 13 bases between. The CDR3, as DNA: TGTGCCAGCAGTTTAGGATCCCTGGTCGCAGATACGCAGTATTTT. Its translation is CASSLGSLVADTQYF.

The chain recombines TRBV19 with TRBJ2-7; D assignment may be TRBD1 or TRBD2 (5 bases each). Trimming pared 5 bases from V and 3 bases from J, leaving 23 bases between. The CDR3 spans 17 residues. Germline values: CDR1 LNHDA, CDR2 SQIVND (reference sequence). CDR3 in DNA: TGTGCCAGTAGTCCCCGAGCCGGGGCAGCACATTTCTACGAGCAGTACTTC. Translating gives CASSPRAGAAHFYEQYF.

The chain carries TRBV6-5 and TRBJ2-1; TRBD2 is a possible D gene (5 bases). With 6 bases removed from V and 13 bases from J, the gap between germline ends came to 10 bases. The CDR3 contains 10 residues. Germline V gene lookup returns CDR1 MNHEY and CDR2 SVGAGI. The CDR3 coding sequence is TGTGCCAGCAGCGGGGAGTCTCAGTTCTTC. Its translation is CASSGESQFF.